This T cell receptor beta chain is from a study of blood T cell repertoires in COVID-19. This clone came up once. CDR1 MGHRA and CDR2 YSYEKL come from the germline V gene. The CDR3 spans 14 residues. V lost 1 base to trimming and J lost 9 bases; unmatched junction nucleotides: 6. Cohorts were based on clinical histories the participants reported. TCRdb keeps only in-frame clones here, not all; method: immunoSEQ multiplex PCR. The sample carries fewer than 250,000 clones, just over 85% recorded once. This clonotype was sampled from a woman aged 40 to 50 with acute COVID-19. The chain recombines TRBV4-1 with TRBJ2-5; TRBD2 agrees at 9 bases. Material: PBMCs or T cells enriched from blood (not recorded which). CDR3 in amino acids: CASSQGLAGRAQYF. CDR3 coding DNA: TGCGCCAGCAGCCAAGGGCTAGCGGGAAGGGCCCAGTACTTC.